Listed here are 26 T cell receptor beta chains from one sample, sequenced in a study of blood T cell repertoires in COVID-19. The assay was immunoSEQ multiplex PCR, and TCRdb's table has in-frame clones only and misses some. The table shows over 250,000 clones, with roughly 80% occurring only once. The sample taken for sequencing was peripheral blood. The receptors stem from a woman in her 50s who had recovered from COVID-19.

In its sample, this clone is medium-sized. This chain connects TRBV4-3 to TRBJ2-2; tentatively, D is TRBD2 (5 bases). Germline V gene data show CDR1 as LGHNA and CDR2 as YSLEER. CDR3 size: 13 residues. V lost 4 bases and J lost 8, with 11 bases in between. The CDR3 reads CASSREFRGELFF. The CDR3 DNA reads TGCGCCAGCAGCCGGGAGTTTCGAGGGGAGCTGTTTTTT.

The chain joins TRBV4-3 to TRBJ2-7; TRBD1 aligns across 8 bases. Trimming at V came to 0 bases and at J to 2 bases, leaving 3 bases not matched to a gene. CDR3 length: 15 amino acids. The germline V gene encodes CDR1 LGHNA and CDR2 YSLEER. The CDR3 spells CASSQDKDRAYEQYF. The CDR3 region has the DNA TGCGCCAGCAGCCAAGATAAGGACAGGGCCTACGAGCAGTACTTC.

This sequence joins TRBV27 and TRBJ1-2, with D perhaps TRBD1 (6 bases). This CDR3 has 16 residues. V was cut by 0 bases and J by 0 bases, with 11 bases left in between. From germline, CDR1 is MNHEY and CDR2 SMNVEV (reference sequence). The CDR3 bases are TGTGCCAGCAGTTTATCGGGCAGGACAGCTAACTATGGCTACACCTTC. Amino acids: CASSLSGRTANYGYTF.

J is TRBJ2-7 and V is TRBV5-8, with 7 bases aligning to TRBD2. The germline V gene has CDR1 SGHTS and CDR2 YDEGEE. CDR3 length: 17 amino acids. Trimming at V came to 0 bases and at J to 2 bases, leaving 11 bases not matched to a gene. CDR3 sequence reads: CASSLVWGGSGAYEQYF. The CDR3 region has the DNA TGTGCCAGCAGCTTGGTGTGGGGCGGGAGTGGAGCCTACGAGCAGTACTTC.

This clone has only a few counts. The chain combines TRBV2 with TRBJ2-2; unclear D gene. The CDR3 sequence is 15 residues long. V lost 3 bases and J 0 bases, leaving 8 bases between the germline ends. CDR1 and CDR2 from the germline V gene are SNHLY and FYNNEI. The chain's CDR3 is CASSETPTNTGELFF. In nucleotides, the CDR3 is TGTGCCAGCAGTGAGACACCCACGAACACCGGGGAGCTGTTTTTT.

This clone has a handful of counts. The rearrangement links TRBV7-3 to TRBJ2-1; 8 nucleotides agree with TRBD2. Germline CDR1 and CDR2: SGHTA and FQGTGA. With V trimmed by 6 bases and J by 7 bases, 11 bases remained unmatched. The CDR3 totals 15 residues. CDR3 coding DNA: TGTGCCAGCAGTATACTAGCGGCTATGGGGAATGAGCAGTTCTTC. This gives the protein CASSILAAMGNEQFF.

The rearrangement joins TRBV15 to TRBJ2-1; 14 nucleotides agree with TRBD2. After removal of 3 bases from V and 6 bases from J, the junction contained 1 base not matched to a gene. Looked up from germline, CDR1 is LNHNV and CDR2 is YYDKDF (reference sequence). The CDR3 contains 15 residues. The CDR3 nucleotides read TGTGCCACCAGCAGGACTAGCGGGGGGGTCAATGAGCAGTTCTTC. This sequence encodes CATSRTSGGVNEQFF. Full variable domain (rest looked up from reference TRBV15 and TRBJ2-1): DAMVIQNPRYQVTQFGKPVTLSCSQTLNHNVMYWYQQKSSQAPKLLFHYYDKDFNNEADTPDNFQSRRPNTSFCFLDIRSPGLGDTAMYLCATSRTSGGVNEQFFGPGTRLTVL.

In its sample, this clone was seen many times. This chain links TRBV28 with TRBJ2-7; no clear D. This CDR3 is 13 amino acids long. Trimming removed 10 bases at V and 0 bases at J, with 13 bases between. In germline, CDR1 is MDHEN, CDR2 SYDVKM. The CDR3 loop is CATFSSSSYEQYF. DNA of the CDR3: TGTGCCACCTTCTCATCCAGCTCCTACGAGCAGTACTTC.

This chain links TRBV7-9 with TRBJ2-7, with TRBD2 as a possible D gene (6 bases). CDR3 length: 15 amino acids. Germline-derived CDR1 and CDR2 are SEHNR and FQNEAQ (reference sequence). V lost 5 bases and J 4 bases, leaving 18 bases between the germline ends. The CDR3 is CASSPPEGSWYEQYF. The DNA for the CDR3 is TGTGCCAGCAGCCCGCCGGAGGGGTCTTGGTACGAGCAGTACTTC. The full variable domain, with the rest looked up from reference TRBV7-9 and TRBJ2-7, is DTGVSQNPRHKITKRGQNVTFRCDPISEHNRLYWYRQTLGQGPEFLTYFQNEAQLEKSRLLSDRFSAERPKGSFSTLEIQRTEQGDSAMYLCASSPPEGSWYEQYFGPGTRLTVT.

The chain is built from TRBV6-5 and TRBJ2-7; tentative D call: TRBD2 (6 bases). V was trimmed by 0 bases and J by 6 bases, leaving 18 bases between them. Germline V gene sequence: CDR1 MNHEY, CDR2 SVGAGI. The length of the CDR3 is 16 residues. The CDR3 coding sequence is TGTGCCAGCAGTTACTCGGGCGGAGGGAGCCCTGGCGAGCAGTACTTC. Translated, it gives CASSYSGGGSPGEQYF.

The J gene is TRBJ2-3, the V gene TRBV9; TRBD2 aligns across 8 bases. This CDR3 contains 17 residues. After removal of 4 bases from V and 0 bases from J, the junction contained 10 bases not matched to a gene. Germline V gene sequence: CDR1 SGDLS, CDR2 YYNGEE. The CDR3 DNA reads TGTGCCAGCAGCCCGTTCTTAGCGGGGACGAGCACAGATACGCAGTATTTT. Protein sequence: CASSPFLAGTSTDTQYF.

The V call is TRBV5-4, the J call TRBJ2-5; the match to TRBD1 covers 8 bases. Germline values: CDR1 SGHNT, CDR2 YYREEE (reference sequence). V was pared by 7 bases and J by 3 bases, with 8 bases of the junction left unmatched. The CDR3 covers 14 residues. CDR3 sequence reads: CASWGTGGEETQYF. In nucleotides, the CDR3 is TGTGCCAGCTGGGGTACAGGGGGAGAAGAGACCCAGTACTTC.

The J gene is TRBJ2-7, the V gene TRBV19, with D possibly being TRBD2 (6 bases). With 6 bases removed from V and 0 bases from J, the gap between germline ends came to 12 bases. CDR3 length: 14 amino acids. The germline V gene has CDR1 LNHDA and CDR2 SQIVND (reference sequence). CDR3 coding DNA: TGTGCCAGTAGACGGAGGGGTCGCTCCTACGAGCAGTACTTC. This codes for CASRRRGRSYEQYF. Full variable domain (remainder filled in from reference TRBV19 and TRBJ2-7): DGGITQSPKYLFRKEGQNVTLSCEQNLNHDAMYWYRQDPGQGLRLIYYSQIVNDFQKGDIAEGYSVSREKKESFPLTVTSAQKNPTAFYLCASRRRGRSYEQYFGPGTRLTVT.

This clone has a handful of counts. The chain combines TRBV5-1 with TRBJ2-7; possible D gene TRBD2, 6 bases. The V gene's germline CDR1 is SGHRS and CDR2 YFSETQ. Trimming removed 3 bases at V and 2 bases at J, with 15 bases between. This CDR3 is 15 amino acids long. In DNA form, the CDR3 reads TGCGCCAGCAGCTCCGGAGGCGGGGCCCCCTACGAGCAGTACTTC. The encoded protein is CASSSGGGAPYEQYF.

J is TRBJ1-2 and V is TRBV19, with a weak D call TRBD1 (5 bases). Deletions cut 2 bases from V and 5 bases from J, with 12 bases between. The CDR3 runs to 14 residues. The germline V gene encodes CDR1 LNHDA and CDR2 SQIVND (reference sequence). The CDR3 loop is CASSISGQPYGYTF. The CDR3 DNA sequence: TGTGCCAGTAGTATATCAGGGCAGCCTTATGGCTACACCTTC.

The V and J genes are TRBV4-3 and TRBJ2-1; D not certain. The CDR3 extends over 13 amino acids. Germline V CDR1 and CDR2: LGHNA, YSLEER. Trimming stripped 0 bases from V and 3 bases from J, with 3 bases between. CDR3 in amino acids: CASSQDSYNEQFF. DNA for the CDR3: TGCGCCAGCAGCCAAGATAGCTACAATGAGCAGTTCTTC.

This chain uses TRBV5-1 with TRBJ1-4, with TRBD1 matching over 7 bases. Germline CDR1 reads SGHRS; CDR2 reads YFSETQ. The V and J ends lost 4 bases and 7 bases, in that order; junction bases with no gene match: 7. The CDR3 sequence is 14 residues long. The CDR3 sequence: CASSPDRVGEKLFF. The CDR3 DNA is TGCGCCAGCAGCCCCGACAGGGTCGGTGAAAAACTGTTTTTT. Variable domain in full (rest from reference TRBV5-1 and TRBJ1-4): KAGVTQTPRYLIKTRGQQVTLSCSPISGHRSVSWYQQTPGQGLQFLFEYFSETQRNKGNFPGRFSGRQFSNSRSEMNVSTLELGDSALYLCASSPDRVGEKLFFGSGTQLSVL.

This clone occurred a few times. Other nucleotide sequences in the sample specify the same CDR3. The chain's CDR3 is CASRTGQGTYEQYF. As DNA, the CDR3 is TGTGCCAGCAGGACGGGACAGGGGACCTACGAGCAGTACTTC. The rearrangement links TRBV28 to TRBJ2-7; TRBD1 matches at 10 bases. This CDR3 contains 14 residues. V dropped 6 bases and J dropped 2; count of bases not matched to a gene: 4. Looked up from germline, CDR1 is MDHEN and CDR2 is SYDVKM.

V usage is TRBV7-6 and J usage is TRBJ1-1, with 7 bases that match TRBD1. After removal of 5 bases from V and 2 bases from J, the junction contained 5 bases not matched to a gene. From germline, CDR1 is SGHVS and CDR2 FNYEAQ. This CDR3 has 14 amino acids. Here the CDR3 reads CASSRQGPNTEAFF. CDR3 bases: TGTGCCAGCAGCAGACAGGGCCCAAACACTGAAGCTTTCTTT.

V gene TRBV18 combines with J gene TRBJ1-1; 10 nucleotides align to TRBD1. CDR1 is KGHSH and CDR2 is LQKENI in the germline V gene. The CDR3 extends over 16 amino acids. Trimming took 4 bases from V and 1 from J; bases not matched to a gene: 6. CDR3 in amino acids: CASSQTGGEGNTEAFF. The CDR3 coding sequence is TGTGCCAGCTCACAGACAGGGGGCGAGGGGAACACTGAAGCTTTCTTT.

There are a few counts of this clone. CDR3 DNA sequence: TGTGCCAGCAGCCCAGGGGGCTCCGATGGGCCCCAGCATTTT. Translated, it gives CASSPGGSDGPQHF. The chain carries TRBV5-6 and TRBJ1-5, with 8 positions matching TRBD1. The CDR3 loop spans 14 amino acids. V was pared by 4 bases and J by 9 bases, with 9 bases of the junction left unmatched. Germline loops: CDR1 SGHDT, CDR2 YYEEEE. Full variable domain (outside the CDR3, taken from reference TRBV5-6 and TRBJ1-5): DAGVTQSPTHLIKTRGQQVTLRCSPKSGHDTVSWYQQALGQGPQFIFQYYEEEERQRGNFPDRFSGHQFPNYSSELNVNALLLGDSALYLCASSPGGSDGPQHFGDGTRLSIL.

This chain links TRBV6-5 with TRBJ1-4; D gene ambiguous. The CDR3 contains 14 residues. V lost 7 bases and J lost 1, with 10 bases in between. CDR1 MNHEY and CDR2 SVGAGI come from the germline V gene. Written as DNA, the CDR3 is TGTGCCAGCATGTTCCCCCAAACTAATGAAAAACTGTTTTTT. Translated, it gives CASMFPQTNEKLFF.

This clone was detected a few times. V usage is TRBV6-1 and J usage is TRBJ2-2, with D unresolved. The germline V and J ends were trimmed by 3 bases and 1 base, with 9 bases remaining between them. The CDR3 covers 15 residues. CDR1 is MNHNS and CDR2 is SASEGT in the germline V gene. DNA for the CDR3: TGTGCCAGCAGTGACGCATCCGGGAACACCGGGGAGCTGTTTTTT. As protein: CASSDASGNTGELFF.

V usage is TRBV3-1 (or the pseudogene TRBV3-2) and J usage is TRBJ2-2; possibly TRBD2 for D (6 bases). The CDR3 runs to 13 residues. Deletions cut 2 bases from V and 5 bases from J, with 6 bases between. Per the germline V gene, CDR1 is LGHDT and CDR2 is YNNKEL (reference sequence). The CDR3 here is CASSQRGTGELFF. The CDR3 nucleotides read TGTGCCAGCAGCCAACGGGGGACCGGGGAGCTGTTTTTT.

This clone was detected a few times. The gene calls are TRBV18 and TRBJ1-1, with a weak D call TRBD1 (6 bases). CDR1 is KGHSH, CDR2 LQKENI, per germline. The CDR3 extends over 17 amino acids. Trimming removed 2 bases at V and 0 bases at J, with 16 bases between. This CDR3 reads CASSPSTGTLMNTEAFF. The CDR3 DNA follows: TGTGCCAGCTCACCAAGTACTGGGACATTGATGAACACTGAAGCTTTCTTT.

The gene calls are TRBV5-1 and TRBJ2-7; D is undetermined. The germline gives CDR1 SGHRS, CDR2 YFSETQ. Trimming took off 0 bases at V and 0 bases at J, with 10 bases between the two ends. This CDR3 contains 15 residues. The DNA for the CDR3 is TGCGCCAGCAGCTTGGGCCAGGCGAGCTCCTACGAGCAGTACTTC. Translating it yields CASSLGQASSYEQYF.